The rows below give T cell receptor beta chains drawn from one sample of a study of cytomegalovirus exposure and HLA in healthy donors. Repertoires were generated with immunoSEQ multiplex PCR, while TCRdb's copy carries only in-frame clones and drops some. The sample lists approximately 190,000 clones, approximately 82% seen once, with under 2% in the top ten. The sequenced material came from PBMCs. The receptors were gathered from a man aged 40-49 years in good health and CMV-seropositive. The CDR3 runs from the conserved cysteine through the conserved F or W. Fields, in order: CDR3 length, V gene, J gene, clone size, D gene, CDR3 DNA, CDR3 protein. The D gene is left open where the match is weak. Expanded clones get a size class; other rows say once, few or many, or leave the size out.

CDR3 length: 15
V gene: TRBV6-4
J gene: TRBJ1-1
clone size: NA
D gene: NA
CDR3 DNA: TGTGCCAGCAGTCCCGCCCCCGGGATGAACACTGAAGCTTTCTTT
CDR3 protein: CASSPAPGMNTEAFF

CDR3 length: 14
V gene: TRBV30
J gene: TRBJ1-1
clone size: once
D gene: TRBD1
CDR3 DNA: TGTGCCTGGAGTGCGTGGACAGGGAACACTGAAGCTTTCTTT
CDR3 protein: CAWSAWTGNTEAFF

CDR3 length: 14
V gene: TRBV9
J gene: TRBJ2-7
clone size: NA
D gene: TRBD1
CDR3 DNA: TGTGCCAGCAGCGGAGGACAGGCCCCCTACGAGCAGTACTTC
CDR3 protein: CASSGGQAPYEQYF

CDR3 length: 15
V gene: TRBV5-4
J gene: TRBJ2-1
clone size: NA
D gene: NA
CDR3 DNA: TGTGCCAGCAGCTCTTACGGGAGCTCCTACAATGAGCAGTTCTTC
CDR3 protein: CASSSYGSSYNEQFF

CDR3 length: 14
V gene: TRBV5-1
J gene: TRBJ1-2
clone size: NA
D gene: NA
CDR3 DNA: TGCGCCAGCAGCTTGGACAGTAGGAATTATGGCTACACCTTC
CDR3 protein: CASSLDSRNYGYTF

CDR3 length: 15
V gene: TRBV9
J gene: TRBJ2-1
clone size: NA
D gene: TRBD2
CDR3 DNA: TGTGCCAGCAGCTCAGGACTAGCGGCATACAATGAGCAGTTCTTC
CDR3 protein: CASSSGLAAYNEQFF

CDR3 length: 16
V gene: TRBV21-1
J gene: TRBJ2-5
clone size: NA
D gene: NA
CDR3 DNA: TGTGCCAGCAGCCCCCGAGGACTAGCGGTCCAAGAGACCCAGTACTTC
CDR3 protein: CASSPRGLAVQETQYF

CDR3 length: 15
V gene: TRBV9
J gene: TRBJ2-7
clone size: NA
D gene: NA
CDR3 DNA: TGTGCCAGCAGCGTAGGGGGTCAGGGAGGCGCCGAGCAGTACTTC
CDR3 protein: CASSVGGQGGAEQYF

CDR3 length: 17
V gene: TRBV7-8
J gene: TRBJ2-1
clone size: NA
D gene: TRBD2
CDR3 DNA: TGTGCCAGCAGCTTAAACTACGGCGGGAGAGTCGGCAATGAGCAGTTCTTC
CDR3 protein: CASSLNYGGRVGNEQFF

CDR3 length: 15
V gene: TRBV2
J gene: TRBJ2-3
clone size: NA
D gene: TRBD1
CDR3 DNA: TGTGCCAGCAGTCCACCAGGGGGCACATTGGATACGCAGTATTTT
CDR3 protein: CASSPPGGTLDTQYF

CDR3 length: 14
V gene: TRBV5-4
J gene: TRBJ2-7
clone size: few
D gene: TRBD2
CDR3 DNA: TGTGCCAGCAGCTTGGGGACTAGTAGGGACGAGCAGTACTTC
CDR3 protein: CASSLGTSRDEQYF

CDR3 length: 15
V gene: TRBV7-6
J gene: TRBJ2-7
clone size: NA
D gene: TRBD2
CDR3 DNA: TGTGCCAGCAGCTTAGGGAGCGGGAGAGGTTACGAGCAGTACTTC
CDR3 protein: CASSLGSGRGYEQYF

CDR3 length: 13
V gene: TRBV6-5
J gene: TRBJ1-2
clone size: NA
D gene: TRBD1
CDR3 DNA: TGTGCCAGCAAACGGACAGGGGGCGATGGCTACACCTTC
CDR3 protein: CASKRTGGDGYTF

CDR3 length: 16
V gene: TRBV19
J gene: TRBJ2-3
clone size: NA
D gene: NA
CDR3 DNA: TGTGCCAGTAGTGCCCGACAGGCCTTGGGCACAGATACGCAGTATTTT
CDR3 protein: CASSARQALGTDTQYF

CDR3 length: 15
V gene: TRBV5-1
J gene: TRBJ2-4
clone size: NA
D gene: TRBD1
CDR3 DNA: TGCGCCAGCAGCTTGGCCTGGGGGACAGAAAACATTCAGTACTTC
CDR3 protein: CASSLAWGTENIQYF

CDR3 length: 14
V gene: TRBV7-9
J gene: TRBJ1-1
clone size: once
D gene: NA
CDR3 DNA: TGTGCCAGCAGCTTAGCACGGGGGGGTACTGAAGCTTTCTTT
CDR3 protein: CASSLARGGTEAFF

CDR3 length: 15
V gene: TRBV5-4
J gene: TRBJ2-6
clone size: NA
D gene: NA
CDR3 DNA: TGTGCCAGCAGCTTGGACGGAGCTGGGGCCAACGTCCTGACTTTC
CDR3 protein: CASSLDGAGANVLTF

CDR3 length: 13
V gene: TRBV14
J gene: TRBJ2-7
clone size: NA
D gene: NA
CDR3 DNA: TGTGCCAGCAGCGGGCGGGGAGTCTACGAGCAGTACTTC
CDR3 protein: CASSGRGVYEQYF

CDR3 length: 19
V gene: TRBV5-1
J gene: TRBJ2-1
clone size: NA
D gene: TRBD2
CDR3 DNA: TGCGCCAGCAGCGGTGAGGGACTAGCGCAAACGAGCTCCTACAATGAGCAGTTCTTC
CDR3 protein: CASSGEGLAQTSSYNEQFF

CDR3 length: 12
V gene: TRBV2
J gene: TRBJ2-5
clone size: NA
D gene: NA
CDR3 DNA: TGTGCCAGCAGTGAAGGCAGGGAGACCCAGTACTTC
CDR3 protein: CASSEGRETQYF

CDR3 length: 14
V gene: TRBV6-5
J gene: TRBJ1-1
clone size: NA
D gene: NA
CDR3 DNA: TGTGCCAGCAGTTACCCCGGGAGTAACACTGAAGCTTTCTTT
CDR3 protein: CASSYPGSNTEAFF

CDR3 length: 19
V gene: TRBV27
J gene: TRBJ2-7
clone size: once
D gene: TRBD1
CDR3 DNA: TGTGCCAGCAGTCTCACAGGGGGGCCCGCGGCTGCCGCCTCCTACGAGCAGTACTTC
CDR3 protein: CASSLTGGPAAAASYEQYF

CDR3 length: 15
V gene: TRBV5-4
J gene: TRBJ2-5
clone size: NA
D gene: TRBD2
CDR3 DNA: TGTGCCAGCAGTTCTGACCCTAGCGGGAGAGAGACCCAGTACTTC
CDR3 protein: CASSSDPSGRETQYF

CDR3 length: 14
V gene: TRBV28
J gene: TRBJ2-7
clone size: NA
D gene: TRBD2
CDR3 DNA: TGTGCCAGCAGTGAATCTAGCGGGAGCCGTGAGCAGTACTTC
CDR3 protein: CASSESSGSREQYF

CDR3 length: 14
V gene: TRBV11-1
J gene: TRBJ1-1
clone size: few
D gene: NA
CDR3 DNA: TGTGCCAGCAGCTTAGAAGGCAGAGGCACTGAAGCTTTCTTT
CDR3 protein: CASSLEGRGTEAFF

CDR3 length: 13
V gene: TRBV6-6
J gene: TRBJ2-7
clone size: NA
D gene: TRBD2
CDR3 DNA: TGTGCCAGCAGGACTAGCGCCTTCTACGAGCAGTACTTC
CDR3 protein: CASRTSAFYEQYF

CDR3 length: 13
V gene: TRBV10-3
J gene: TRBJ2-7
clone size: NA
D gene: NA
CDR3 DNA: TGTGCCATCAGTGCGGGACAATCCTACGAGCAGTACTTC
CDR3 protein: CAISAGQSYEQYF

CDR3 length: 14
V gene: TRBV6-5
J gene: TRBJ1-1
clone size: NA
D gene: TRBD1
CDR3 DNA: TGTGCCAGCAGTTTACTGGGACCGGGACAGTCGGCTTTCTTT
CDR3 protein: CASSLLGPGQSAFF

CDR3 length: 14
V gene: TRBV2
J gene: TRBJ2-7
clone size: NA
D gene: TRBD1
CDR3 DNA: TGTGCCAGCAGCCGGACCGGGACAGGCTACGAGCAGTACTTC
CDR3 protein: CASSRTGTGYEQYF

CDR3 length: 16
V gene: TRBV4-1
J gene: TRBJ2-1
clone size: few
D gene: NA
CDR3 DNA: TGCGCCAGCAGCCAAGAAGAGGGAGGCGATTACAATGAGCAGTTCTTC
CDR3 protein: CASSQEEGGDYNEQFF

CDR3 length: 13
V gene: TRBV5-1
J gene: TRBJ2-2
clone size: NA
D gene: NA
CDR3 DNA: TGCGCCAGCAGCTTGGAGGGGACCGGGGAGCTGTTTTTT
CDR3 protein: CASSLEGTGELFF

CDR3 length: 15
V gene: TRBV7-9
J gene: TRBJ2-7
clone size: NA
D gene: TRBD1
CDR3 DNA: TGTTCCAGCAGCTCGAAACAGGGGGCGCTGAACGAGCAGTACTTC
CDR3 protein: CSSSSKQGALNEQYF

CDR3 length: 16
V gene: TRBV4-1
J gene: TRBJ2-5
clone size: NA
D gene: TRBD2
CDR3 DNA: TGCGCCAGCAGCCAAGGGAGCGGGAGGGTCGACGAGACCCAGTACTTC
CDR3 protein: CASSQGSGRVDETQYF

CDR3 length: 14
V gene: TRBV5-4
J gene: TRBJ2-7
clone size: NA
D gene: TRBD2
CDR3 DNA: TGTGCCAGCAGCTTAACTAGCGGCACCTACGAGCAGTACTTC
CDR3 protein: CASSLTSGTYEQYF

CDR3 length: 14
V gene: TRBV6-5
J gene: TRBJ1-5
clone size: NA
D gene: NA
CDR3 DNA: TGTGCCAGCAGCATAGCGGGCGCTGATCAGCCCCAGCATTTT
CDR3 protein: CASSIAGADQPQHF

CDR3 length: 17
V gene: TRBV18
J gene: TRBJ2-5
clone size: NA
D gene: TRBD1
CDR3 DNA: TGTGCCAGCTCACCACGAGGGACAGGGGGCCACCAAGAGACCCAGTACTTC
CDR3 protein: CASSPRGTGGHQETQYF

CDR3 length: 14
V gene: TRBV19
J gene: TRBJ1-2
clone size: NA
D gene: NA
CDR3 DNA: TGTGCCAGTAGTCCCTACCGTGGGCTGAGTGGCTACACCTTC
CDR3 protein: CASSPYRGLSGYTF

CDR3 length: 14
V gene: TRBV7-2
J gene: TRBJ1-5
clone size: NA
D gene: NA
CDR3 DNA: TGTGCCAGCAGCCTAGCGGCAGTTTATCAGCCCCAGCATTTT
CDR3 protein: CASSLAAVYQPQHF

CDR3 length: 14
V gene: TRBV2
J gene: TRBJ2-2
clone size: NA
D gene: TRBD2
CDR3 DNA: TGTGCCAGCGGCGGGACTAGCGGAACCGGGGAGCTGTTTTTT
CDR3 protein: CASGGTSGTGELFF

CDR3 length: 15
V gene: TRBV5-1
J gene: TRBJ2-7
clone size: NA
D gene: NA
CDR3 DNA: TGCGCCAGCAGCTTGGGGACAGCCAGCATCAACGAGCAGTACTTC
CDR3 protein: CASSLGTASINEQYF

CDR3 length: 15
V gene: TRBV6-1
J gene: TRBJ2-5
clone size: NA
D gene: TRBD1
CDR3 DNA: TGTGCCAGCAGTACCGGCGACAGGGGACAAGAGACCCAGTACTTC
CDR3 protein: CASSTGDRGQETQYF

CDR3 length: 14
V gene: TRBV2
J gene: TRBJ2-1
clone size: NA
D gene: NA
CDR3 DNA: TGTGCCAGCGGAATTGGACTGCCCGGGGGAGAGCAGTTCTTC
CDR3 protein: CASGIGLPGGEQFF

CDR3 length: 19
V gene: TRBV29-1
J gene: TRBJ2-1
clone size: NA
D gene: TRBD2
CDR3 DNA: TGCAGCGTTGAAGATACAGGGACTAGCGGGAGTTTATCCTACAATGAGCAGTTCTTC
CDR3 protein: CSVEDTGTSGSLSYNEQFF

CDR3 length: 14
V gene: TRBV28
J gene: TRBJ2-7
clone size: NA
D gene: NA
CDR3 DNA: TGTGCCAGCAGTTTAGATACAGGGACCTACGAGCAGTACTTC
CDR3 protein: CASSLDTGTYEQYF